These T cell receptor beta chains were read from a single sample in a study of chemoradiotherapy in HPV16-positive cancers. Produced via immunoSEQ multiplex PCR; TCRdb's table is partial and in-frame only. The sample shows 6,000 to 8,000 clones, nearly 80% of them seen only once. The material was obtained from a patient who underwent chemoradiotherapy. The origin of the receptors is a human donor with HPV-associated anogenital cancer. CDR3s include the opening cysteine and the closing phenylalanine or tryptophan. Each record gives: J gene, CDR3 length, D gene, V gene, clone size, CDR3 DNA, CDR3 protein. D genes are given only for firm matches. Expanded clones are given a class, and other clones once, few, many or no size at all.

j_call: TRBJ1-1
cdr3_length: 14
d_call: -
v_call: TRBV5-5
clone_size: -
cdr3_nt: TGTGCCAGCAGCCTCAGGGCGGGGGACACTGAAGCTTTCTTT
cdr3_aa: CASSLRAGDTEAFF

j_call: TRBJ1-2
cdr3_length: 14
d_call: -
v_call: TRBV28
clone_size: -
cdr3_nt: TGTGCCAGCAGTTTAGTTGGCCCTCCCTATGGCTACACCTTC
cdr3_aa: CASSLVGPPYGYTF

j_call: TRBJ1-2
cdr3_length: 13
d_call: -
v_call: TRBV7-3
clone_size: -
cdr3_nt: TGTGCCAGCAGAGCCGAAATTAAACATGGCTACACCTTC
cdr3_aa: CASRAEIKHGYTF

j_call: TRBJ1-2
cdr3_length: 16
d_call: TRBD1
v_call: TRBV27
clone_size: -
cdr3_nt: TGTGCCAGCAGTCCATCACCCGGGACAGCGAACTATGGCTACACCTTC
cdr3_aa: CASSPSPGTANYGYTF

j_call: TRBJ2-7
cdr3_length: 9
d_call: -
v_call: TRBV7-2
clone_size: once
cdr3_nt: TGTGCCAGCAGCTACGAGCAGTACTTC
cdr3_aa: CASSYEQYF

j_call: TRBJ2-3
cdr3_length: 14
d_call: -
v_call: TRBV6-4
clone_size: -
cdr3_nt: TGTGCCAGCAGTGATATGGGGGACACAGATACGCAGTATTTT
cdr3_aa: CASSDMGDTDTQYF

j_call: TRBJ2-7
cdr3_length: 15
d_call: -
v_call: TRBV5-1
clone_size: -
cdr3_nt: TGCGCCAGCAGCGGAGGGACAGAATTAGGAGACGAGCAGTACTTC
cdr3_aa: CASSGGTELGDEQYF

j_call: TRBJ1-2
cdr3_length: 14
d_call: -
v_call: TRBV7-2
clone_size: -
cdr3_nt: TGTGCCAGCAGCGCCTTTTGGGGTAACTATGGCTACACCTTC
cdr3_aa: CASSAFWGNYGYTF

j_call: TRBJ1-5
cdr3_length: 15
d_call: TRBD1
v_call: TRBV28
clone_size: -
cdr3_nt: TGTGCCAGCAGACCCCCAGGGGGCCGGTACCAGCCCCAGCATTTT
cdr3_aa: CASRPPGGRYQPQHF

j_call: TRBJ1-2
cdr3_length: 14
d_call: -
v_call: TRBV7-8
clone_size: -
cdr3_nt: TGTGCCAGCAGCCCCGGAGGGTTCTACTATGGCTACACCTTC
cdr3_aa: CASSPGGFYYGYTF

j_call: TRBJ2-7
cdr3_length: 16
d_call: TRBD1
v_call: TRBV28
clone_size: once
cdr3_nt: TGTGCCAGCAGTTTGGAGCCGACAGGGCCTACCTACGAGCAGTACTTC
cdr3_aa: CASSLEPTGPTYEQYF

j_call: TRBJ2-3
cdr3_length: 13
d_call: TRBD2
v_call: TRBV30
clone_size: -
cdr3_nt: TGTGCCTTTAGCGGGAGGTCCACAGATACGCAGTATTTT
cdr3_aa: CAFSGRSTDTQYF

j_call: TRBJ2-7
cdr3_length: 16
d_call: -
v_call: TRBV10-3
clone_size: -
cdr3_nt: TGTGCCATCAGTGAGGAGGAAAGGGGAAGGTCCTACGAGCAGTACTTC
cdr3_aa: CAISEEERGRSYEQYF

j_call: TRBJ1-4
cdr3_length: 14
d_call: -
v_call: TRBV6-1
clone_size: -
cdr3_nt: TGTGCCAGCAGCGATGACGGGAGGAATGAAAAACTGTTTTTT
cdr3_aa: CASSDDGRNEKLFF

j_call: TRBJ2-7
cdr3_length: 16
d_call: -
v_call: TRBV27
clone_size: -
cdr3_nt: TGTGCCAGCAGTCGAACTATTAACAGCAGGGTCTACGAGCAGTACTTC
cdr3_aa: CASSRTINSRVYEQYF

j_call: TRBJ2-1
cdr3_length: 18
d_call: TRBD2
v_call: TRBV28
clone_size: few
cdr3_nt: TGTGCCAGCAGTCTCCCAAGCCTACTAGCGGGAGTTAACAATGAGCAGTTCTTC
cdr3_aa: CASSLPSLLAGVNNEQFF

j_call: TRBJ1-3
cdr3_length: 14
d_call: -
v_call: TRBV5-5
clone_size: few
cdr3_nt: TGTGCCAGCAGACAGTCGAGCTCTGGAAACACCATATATTTT
cdr3_aa: CASRQSSSGNTIYF

j_call: TRBJ2-1
cdr3_length: 17
d_call: TRBD2
v_call: TRBV9
clone_size: -
cdr3_nt: TGTGCCAGCAGCTACTCCCTAGCGGGGGGGATCTACAATGAGCAGTTCTTC
cdr3_aa: CASSYSLAGGIYNEQFF

j_call: TRBJ1-2
cdr3_length: 10
d_call: -
v_call: TRBV20-1
clone_size: few
cdr3_nt: TGCAGTGCTATTAGTTATGGCTACACCTTC
cdr3_aa: CSAISYGYTF

j_call: TRBJ1-2
cdr3_length: 15
d_call: TRBD1
v_call: TRBV2
clone_size: -
cdr3_nt: TGTGCCAGCAGTGAACTAGGAGGGGGCGCGGATGGCTACACCTTC
cdr3_aa: CASSELGGGADGYTF

j_call: TRBJ1-4
cdr3_length: 15
d_call: -
v_call: TRBV9
clone_size: -
cdr3_nt: TGTGCCAGCAGCCCTAGCGACAGGACCTATGAAAAACTGTTTTTT
cdr3_aa: CASSPSDRTYEKLFF

j_call: TRBJ1-5
cdr3_length: 15
d_call: -
v_call: TRBV5-1
clone_size: once
cdr3_nt: TGCGCCAGCAGCTTGTTGGGGGGCGCGGACCAGCCCCAGCATTTT
cdr3_aa: CASSLLGGADQPQHF

j_call: TRBJ2-7
cdr3_length: 14
d_call: -
v_call: TRBV9
clone_size: -
cdr3_nt: TGTGCCAGCAGCGTAGCATGGACATCGTACGAGCAGTACTTC
cdr3_aa: CASSVAWTSYEQYF

j_call: TRBJ2-7
cdr3_length: 14
d_call: TRBD1
v_call: TRBV27
clone_size: -
cdr3_nt: TGTGCCAGCAGTCGGGGACAGGGCACCTACGAGCAGTACTTC
cdr3_aa: CASSRGQGTYEQYF

j_call: TRBJ1-5
cdr3_length: 15
d_call: -
v_call: TRBV5-6
clone_size: -
cdr3_nt: TGTGCCAGCAGCTCAAAGATCCTCGTAGGCCAGCCCCAGCATTTT
cdr3_aa: CASSSKILVGQPQHF

j_call: TRBJ1-5
cdr3_length: 16
d_call: -
v_call: TRBV7-2
clone_size: -
cdr3_nt: TGTGCCAGCAGCTTAGGGGGTGGGGGGTTTACTCAGCCCCAGCATTTT
cdr3_aa: CASSLGGGGFTQPQHF

j_call: TRBJ2-7
cdr3_length: 14
d_call: TRBD2
v_call: TRBV19
clone_size: -
cdr3_nt: TGTGCCAGTAGTCTAGCGGGAGGGCCTTACGAGCAGTACTTC
cdr3_aa: CASSLAGGPYEQYF

j_call: TRBJ1-1
cdr3_length: 14
d_call: -
v_call: TRBV13
clone_size: -
cdr3_nt: TGTGCCAGCAGCTTAGGGCAGGGAAACACTGAAGCTTTCTTT
cdr3_aa: CASSLGQGNTEAFF

j_call: TRBJ1-1
cdr3_length: 19
d_call: TRBD1
v_call: TRBV6-1
clone_size: -
cdr3_nt: TGTGCCAGCAGTGAAATAGTCTGGGACAGGGGTTTATTGAACACTGAAGCTTTCTTT
cdr3_aa: CASSEIVWDRGLLNTEAFF

j_call: TRBJ1-5
cdr3_length: 15
d_call: -
v_call: TRBV6-4
clone_size: -
cdr3_nt: TGTGCCAGCAGTGACTCCGGGGAAGGCAATCAGCCCCAGCATTTT
cdr3_aa: CASSDSGEGNQPQHF

j_call: TRBJ2-1
cdr3_length: 15
d_call: -
v_call: TRBV7-3
clone_size: -
cdr3_nt: TGTGCCAGCAGCTTACAGGGCGGACCCTACAATGAGCAGTTCTTC
cdr3_aa: CASSLQGGPYNEQFF

j_call: TRBJ2-7
cdr3_length: 15
d_call: TRBD2
v_call: TRBV5-1
clone_size: -
cdr3_nt: TGCGCCAGCAGCTCCGGACTAGCAGGACCCCTCGAGCAGTACTTC
cdr3_aa: CASSSGLAGPLEQYF

j_call: TRBJ2-7
cdr3_length: 16
d_call: TRBD2
v_call: TRBV11-1
clone_size: large
cdr3_nt: TGTGCCAGCAGCCCCTGGAGGACTAGCGGGAACTACGAGCAGTACTTC
cdr3_aa: CASSPWRTSGNYEQYF

j_call: TRBJ1-2
cdr3_length: 12
d_call: TRBD1
v_call: TRBV29-1
clone_size: -
cdr3_nt: TGCAGCGTTGACCAGGGGGCTAGAGGCTACACCTTC
cdr3_aa: CSVDQGARGYTF

j_call: TRBJ2-7
cdr3_length: 13
d_call: -
v_call: TRBV18
clone_size: -
cdr3_nt: TGTGCCAGCTCACCAGGGGGCCGTGGGGAGCAGTACTTC
cdr3_aa: CASSPGGRGEQYF

j_call: TRBJ2-7
cdr3_length: 15
d_call: TRBD1
v_call: TRBV30
clone_size: -
cdr3_nt: TGTGCCTGGCCTTTGACAGGGAAACTCTCCTACGAGCAGTACTTC
cdr3_aa: CAWPLTGKLSYEQYF

j_call: TRBJ1-5
cdr3_length: 15
d_call: -
v_call: TRBV28
clone_size: -
cdr3_nt: TGTGCCAGCAGTTCGACGGGATTTAGCAATCAGCCCCAGCATTTT
cdr3_aa: CASSSTGFSNQPQHF

j_call: TRBJ2-7
cdr3_length: 14
d_call: -
v_call: TRBV11-3
clone_size: -
cdr3_nt: TGTGCCAGCAGCTTAGTGGCAACCTCCTACGAGCAGTACTTC
cdr3_aa: CASSLVATSYEQYF

j_call: TRBJ1-5
cdr3_length: 15
d_call: -
v_call: TRBV28
clone_size: -
cdr3_nt: TGTGCCAGCAGTCAATACAGGGTTGGCAATCAGCCCCAGCATTTT
cdr3_aa: CASSQYRVGNQPQHF

j_call: TRBJ1-1
cdr3_length: 12
d_call: -
v_call: TRBV29-1
clone_size: -
cdr3_nt: TGCAGCGTTGAGCACTCGAACACTGAAGCTTTCTTT
cdr3_aa: CSVEHSNTEAFF

j_call: TRBJ2-7
cdr3_length: 13
d_call: -
v_call: TRBV7-9
clone_size: -
cdr3_nt: TGTGCCAGCAGCCGGGACCCATCCTACGAGCAGTACTTC
cdr3_aa: CASSRDPSYEQYF

j_call: TRBJ2-7
cdr3_length: 16
d_call: -
v_call: TRBV9
clone_size: -
cdr3_nt: TGTGCCAGCAGCCCCGGCGTGGGGAGCGGGCGTGCGGGGCAGTACTTC
cdr3_aa: CASSPGVGSGRAGQYF

j_call: TRBJ2-7
cdr3_length: 15
d_call: -
v_call: TRBV7-3
clone_size: -
cdr3_nt: TGTGCCAGCAGCAAAGGGGTACAGGGAGTCCACGAGCAGTACTTC
cdr3_aa: CASSKGVQGVHEQYF

j_call: TRBJ2-7
cdr3_length: 14
d_call: -
v_call: TRBV18
clone_size: -
cdr3_nt: TGTGCCAGCTCACCTAGGACCCAAACCTACGAGCAGTACTTC
cdr3_aa: CASSPRTQTYEQYF

j_call: TRBJ2-7
cdr3_length: 14
d_call: -
v_call: TRBV5-1
clone_size: -
cdr3_nt: TGCGCCAGCAGCTTGGAATCCCCTGTCTACGAGCAGTACTTC
cdr3_aa: CASSLESPVYEQYF

j_call: TRBJ2-7
cdr3_length: 16
d_call: TRBD2
v_call: TRBV19
clone_size: -
cdr3_nt: TGTGCCAGTAGTATAGATAGGGCTAGCGGATTCTACGAGCAGTACTTC
cdr3_aa: CASSIDRASGFYEQYF

j_call: TRBJ2-5
cdr3_length: 16
d_call: -
v_call: TRBV19
clone_size: once
cdr3_nt: TGTGCCAGTAGTATCACTGGGATGTTAGGAGGAGAGACCCAGTACTTC
cdr3_aa: CASSITGMLGGETQYF